This entry lists 28 T cell receptor beta chains sequenced from one sample in a study of blood T cell repertoires in COVID-19. Clones were sequenced by immunoSEQ multiplex PCR, and TCRdb holds only the in-frame ones, with some missing. The profile shows fewer than 70,000 clones, around 87% of them singletons. The sample taken for sequencing was peripheral blood. The receptors come from a man in his forties or fifties with active COVID-19.

J is TRBJ1-1 and V is TRBV6-5, with 9 nucleotides matching TRBD1. Germline V gene sequence: CDR1 MNHEY, CDR2 SVGAGI. The CDR3 length is 15 residues. V was clipped by 6 bases and J by 1 base; unmatched bases: 6. The CDR3 loop is CASRFPGQGNTEAFF. In nucleotides, the CDR3 is TGTGCCAGCAGGTTCCCGGGACAGGGGAACACTGAAGCTTTCTTT.

V is TRBV6-6 and J is TRBJ2-2; TRBD1 agrees at 7 bases. The CDR3 is 15 residues long. The trim removed 6 bases at V and 1 base at J, leaving 5 bases unmatched. CDR1 is MNHNY and CDR2 is SVGAGI in the germline V gene (reference sequence). This CDR3 is CASRPRQGNTGELFF. The DNA for the CDR3 is TGTGCCAGCAGGCCAAGACAGGGGAACACCGGGGAGCTGTTTTTT.

This chain uses TRBV5-1 with TRBJ1-1, with 7 bases matching TRBD1. CDR3 size: 15 residues. Losses at the gene ends were 1 base for V and 2 bases for J; bases not matched to a gene: 5. Germline-derived CDR1 and CDR2 are SGHRS and YFSETQ. In DNA form, the CDR3 reads TGCGCCAGCAGCTTGACAGGGGTCACTAACACTGAAGCTTTCTTT. Its translation: CASSLTGVTNTEAFF.

The chain links TRBV20-1 to TRBJ1-2, with a weak D call TRBD1 (6 bases). The germline CDR1 and CDR2 sequences are DFQATT and SNEGSKA (reference sequence). V was pared by 5 bases and J by 6 bases, with 10 bases between. The CDR3 is 11 residues long. The CDR3 nucleotides are TGCAGTGCTCCCAGGGGAAATGGCTACACCTTC. Residues: CSAPRGNGYTF.

This clone came up once. The chain has TRBV7-9 and TRBJ2-5, with D unresolved. Germline-derived CDR1 and CDR2 are SEHNR and FQNEAQ (reference sequence). The V end lost 5 bases, the J end lost 2 bases, and 12 bases lay between the germline ends. There are 14 residues in the CDR3. CDR3 in DNA: TGTGCCAGCAGCCAAAGGCGGCAGCAAGAGACCCAGTACTTC. As protein: CASSQRRQQETQYF.

This chain links TRBV7-8 with TRBJ2-2, with D uncertain. Germline V gene lookup returns CDR1 SGHVS and CDR2 FQNEAQ. V was shortened by 5 bases and J by 1 base, with 20 bases between the two germline ends. This CDR3 is built from 18 residues. The CDR3 sequence: CASSLREVSAVNTGELFF. In DNA form, the CDR3 reads TGTGCCAGCAGCCTAAGAGAGGTGTCGGCGGTGAACACCGGGGAGCTGTTTTTT. The variable domain in full, completed from reference TRBV7-8 and TRBJ2-2, reads GAGVSQSPRYKVAKRGQDVALRCDPISGHVSLFWYQQALGQGPEFLTYFQNEAQLDKSGLPSDRFFAERPEGSVSTLKIQRTQQEDSAVYLCASSLREVSAVNTGELFFGEGSRLTVL.

The chain has TRBV25-1 and TRBJ1-1; no reliable D call. The CDR3 extends over 17 amino acids. CDR1 is MGHDK, CDR2 SYGVNS, per germline. V gave up 2 bases and J gave up 1 base, with 17 bases separating them. CDR3 nucleotide sequence: TGTGCCAGCAGTGAAATGAGCTACGGGATAAAGAACACTGAAGCTTTCTTT. Its translation is CASSEMSYGIKNTEAFF.

The CDR3 is CASSRGRGNEQFF. CDR3 bases: TGTGCCAGCAGCCGCGGGAGAGGGAATGAGCAGTTCTTC. V and J are TRBV11-2 and TRBJ2-1, with 7 bases matching TRBD2. This CDR3 region has 13 residues. V dropped 5 bases and J dropped 7; count of bases not matched to a gene: 5. The V gene's germline CDR1 is SGHAT and CDR2 FQNNGV.

The J gene is TRBJ1-3, the V gene TRBV6-5, with D possibly matching TRBD1 (6 bases). There are 15 residues in the CDR3. With 0 bases removed from V and 3 bases from J, the gap between germline ends came to 9 bases. Germline-derived CDR1 and CDR2 are MNHEY and SVGAGI. CDR3 DNA: TGTGCCAGCAGTTACTCGTACAGGGATGGAAACACCATATATTTT. Protein: CASSYSYRDGNTIYF.

The chain has TRBV19 and TRBJ1-2; D uncertain. Trimming took off 5 bases at V and 4 bases at J, with 20 bases between the two ends. CDR1 is LNHDA, CDR2 SQIVND, per germline (reference sequence). This CDR3 region has 16 residues. The DNA for the CDR3 is TGTGCCAGTAGTGTCGCTAGAGGATCGGGTAGCTATGGCTACACCTTC. Encoded protein: CASSVARGSGSYGYTF.

The chain carries TRBV18 and TRBJ2-3; 7 nucleotides line up with TRBD2. V dropped 6 bases and J dropped 2; count of bases not matched to a gene: 8. The germline V gene encodes CDR1 KGHSH and CDR2 LQKENI. This CDR3 spans 15 amino acids. The CDR3 DNA reads as TGTGCCAGCTCGCATTCTAGCGGCATCACAGATACGCAGTATTTT. This sequence encodes CASSHSSGITDTQYF.

The V call is TRBV19, the J call TRBJ2-5; TRBD2 is a possible D gene (8 bases). Looked up from germline, CDR1 is LNHDA and CDR2 is SQIVND (reference sequence). This CDR3 has 14 amino acids. The germline V and J ends were trimmed by 7 bases and 4 bases, with 16 bases remaining between them. The CDR3 bases are TGTGCCAGTATCGACAGGGCGGGAGGAGAGACCCAGTACTTC. Protein: CASIDRAGGETQYF.

The chain joins TRBV21-1 to TRBJ2-7; the table's D call, TRBD2, has no DNA check behind it. TRBV21-1 is a known pseudogene. This CDR3 has 15 amino acids. The CDR3 is CASSKGSLEGVEQYF. CDR3 sequence (DNA): TGTGCCAGCAGCAAAGGTTCGTTGGAGGGTGTGGAGCAGTACTTC.

The J gene is TRBJ2-1, the V gene TRBV5-1; 8 bases match TRBD1. The ends lost 0 bases at V and 3 bases at J; junction bases unmatched: 2. This CDR3 spans 15 amino acids. The germline V gene encodes CDR1 SGHRS and CDR2 YFSETQ. The CDR3 sequence: CASSLAGGNYNEQFF. CDR3 in DNA: TGCGCCAGCAGCTTGGCAGGGGGCAACTACAATGAGCAGTTCTTC.

The chain employs TRBV2 and TRBJ1-6; weak D call: TRBD1 (6 bases). CDR1 is SNHLY, CDR2 FYNNEI, per germline. This CDR3 spans 19 amino acids. V lost 5 bases and J 10 bases, leaving 30 bases between the germline ends. CDR3 sequence (DNA): TGTGCCAGCAGTAATCCGAGAGAACAGGGACCCTTTTTTGCGTCACCCCTCCACTTT. Translated: CASSNPREQGPFFASPLHF.

The V and J genes are TRBV28 and TRBJ1-2; 8 bases line up with TRBD1. J was trimmed by 4 bases and V by 5 bases; bases with no gene match: 6. This CDR3 region has 14 residues. CDR1 MDHEN and CDR2 SYDVKM come from the germline V gene. The CDR3 protein is CASSLDREIYGYTF. The DNA for the CDR3 is TGTGCCAGCAGTCTGGACAGGGAGATCTATGGCTACACCTTC.

This chain links TRBV2 with TRBJ2-1, with D perhaps matching TRBD2 (5 bases). Trimming cost V 7 bases and J 3 bases, with 13 bases left between them. The CDR3 is 14 amino acids. CDR1 is SNHLY and CDR2 is FYNNEI in the germline V gene. This CDR3 reads CASKQLSGYNEQFF. The CDR3 bases are TGTGCCAGCAAACAGCTAAGCGGCTACAATGAGCAGTTCTTC.

The chain links TRBV9 to TRBJ1-1; 7 bases match TRBD1. V was clipped by 7 bases and J by 1 base; unmatched bases: 4. The germline V gene encodes CDR1 SGDLS and CDR2 YYNGEE. This CDR3 is built from 13 residues. CDR3 amino acids: CASSGQQNTEAFF. Written as DNA, the CDR3 is TGTGCCAGCTCGGGACAGCAGAACACTGAAGCTTTCTTT.

Only one count was recorded for this clone. The chain uses TRBV18 and TRBJ1-1, with a weak D call TRBD1 (6 bases). This CDR3 is built from 14 residues. The V end was cut by 1 base, the J end by 5 bases, with 11 bases between. From germline, CDR1 is KGHSH and CDR2 LQKENI. CDR3 in DNA: TGTGCCAGCTCACCACGACAGGAAGGGACTGAAGCTTTCTTT. Translating it yields CASSPRQEGTEAFF.

The chain recombines TRBV19 with TRBJ1-1; D is unresolved. Per germline, CDR1 LNHDA and CDR2 SQIVND (reference sequence). CDR3 length: 11 amino acids. Trimming took 8 bases from V and 1 from J, leaving 5 bases between them. CDR3 protein: CASRGNTEAFF. Written as DNA, the CDR3 is TGTGCCAGTCGGGGGAACACTGAAGCTTTCTTT.

The gene calls are TRBV6-2 or TRBV6-3 and TRBJ2-1; a weak D match, TRBD2 (5 bases). V lost 6 bases, J lost 5 bases, and 8 bases lay in between. The CDR3 has 12 amino acids. Germline CDR1 reads MNHEY; CDR2 reads SVGEGT. The CDR3 region has the DNA TGTGCCAGCAGCCTCGGGAACAATGAGCAGTTCTTC. This sequence encodes CASSLGNNEQFF.

The rearrangement links TRBV7-6 to TRBJ2-1; 7 nucleotides line up with TRBD2. Losses at the gene ends were 5 bases for V and 1 base for J; bases not matched to a gene: 11. The CDR3 consists of 17 residues. Germline V CDR1 and CDR2: SGHVS, FNYEAQ. Written as DNA, the CDR3 is TGTGCCAGCAGCCCCTGGGGGGGAGGGATGTCCTACAATGAGCAGTTCTTC. Its protein product is CASSPWGGGMSYNEQFF. Using reference TRBV7-6 and TRBJ2-1 for the parts outside the CDR3, the full variable domain is GAGVSQSPRYKVTKRGQDVALRCDPISGHVSLYWYRQALGQGPEFLTYFNYEAQQDKSGLPNDRFSAERPEGSISTLTIQRTEQRDSAMYRCASSPWGGGMSYNEQFFGPGTRLTVL.

This clone occurred a few times. V usage is TRBV12-3 or TRBV12-4 and J usage is TRBJ2-7; a weak D match, TRBD2 (6 bases). The CDR3 loop spans 13 amino acids. V shed 4 bases and J shed 2 bases, with 9 bases lying between them. CDR3 protein: CASSYGGAYEQYF. DNA for the CDR3: TGTGCCAGCAGTTACGGGGGTGCCTACGAGCAGTACTTC.

The chain is built from TRBV7-9 and TRBJ2-1; 10 bases agree with TRBD2. CDR1 is SEHNR and CDR2 is FQNEAQ in the germline V gene (reference sequence). J gave up 8 bases and V 3 bases, and 10 bases lay outside the gene matches. This CDR3 is built from 16 residues. Written as DNA, the CDR3 is TGTGCCAGCAGCTTTCTAGCGGGAGTAAGAGGGGATGAGCAGTTCTTC. This sequence encodes CASSFLAGVRGDEQFF.

This chain uses TRBV7-8 with TRBJ2-7, with TRBD1 identical over 8 bases. The V and J ends lost 5 bases and 1 base, in that order; junction bases with no gene match: 7. Germline CDR1 reads SGHVS; CDR2 reads FQNEAQ. The CDR3 runs 15 residues. The DNA of the CDR3 is TGTGCCAGCAGCCGAGCGACAGGGGAATCCTACGAGCAGTACTTC. Its protein is CASSRATGESYEQYF.

This chain connects TRBV19 to TRBJ2-4; D is possibly TRBD1 (6 bases). Germline V gene data show CDR1 as LNHDA and CDR2 as SQIVND (reference sequence). V lost 5 bases, J lost 0 bases, and 14 bases lay in between. The CDR3 runs to 16 residues. The CDR3 DNA reads as TGTGCCAGTAGTGTGTCAGGGGTCGTAGCCAAAAACATTCAGTACTTC. It specifies CASSVSGVVAKNIQYF.

CDR3 protein: CASSLTGLAASNEQFF. CDR3 nucleotides: TGTGCCAGCAGCTTAACAGGACTAGCGGCTTCCAATGAGCAGTTCTTC. This rearrangement joins TRBV7-9 to TRBJ2-1; TRBD2 aligns across 10 bases. The CDR3 length is 16 residues. Trimming removed 2 bases from V and 6 bases from J; junction bases left unmatched: 7. CDR1 is SEHNR, CDR2 FQNEAQ, per germline (reference sequence).

The chain uses TRBV4-3 and TRBJ2-5; 11 bases are shared with TRBD1. The V and J ends lost 2 bases and 5 bases, in that order; junction bases with no gene match: 7. CDR1 is LGHNA and CDR2 is YSLEER in the germline V gene. CDR3 length equals 16 residues. The CDR3 DNA follows: TGCGCCAGCAGCCAAAACGTAGGACAGGGGGCTGAGACCCAGTACTTC. It codes for CASSQNVGQGAETQYF.